This T cell receptor (beta chain) was recorded in a study of cytomegalovirus exposure and HLA in healthy donors. Remarks on this clone: Its cognate antigen is unknown.

Primers: 60 Vbeta forward and 13 Jbeta reverse. TCRdb's copy holds only in-frame clones and misses some; the assay was immunoSEQ multiplex PCR. The table records about 130,000 clones, 80% of them present only once. The V end lost 2 bases, the J end lost 1 base, and 15 bases lay between the germline ends. The CDR3 spans 16 residues. Germline CDR1 is SGHNT and CDR2 is YYREEE (reference sequence). Broader study findings: Both high specificity and high sensitivity reportedly marked the classifier's diagnosis of cytomegalovirus status. Most likely, a cluster of highly shared sequence variants arose as a sequencing artifact. When a later analysis compared HLA-associated TCR beta chains with equally common others, the HLA-associated chains turned out to be more clonally expanded and to have lower generation probabilities. CMV antigen specificity was confirmed in vitro for a few CMV-associated chains.

The clonotype originates from a man aged 40-49 years in good health and CMV-seronegative. The sequenced sample consisted of PBMCs. V gene TRBV5-4 combines with J gene TRBJ1-1; no clear D gene. CDR3: CASSLSRGQPNTEAFF. CDR3 DNA sequence: TGTGCCAGCAGCTTAAGTCGTGGGCAGCCGAACACTGAAGCTTTCTTT.